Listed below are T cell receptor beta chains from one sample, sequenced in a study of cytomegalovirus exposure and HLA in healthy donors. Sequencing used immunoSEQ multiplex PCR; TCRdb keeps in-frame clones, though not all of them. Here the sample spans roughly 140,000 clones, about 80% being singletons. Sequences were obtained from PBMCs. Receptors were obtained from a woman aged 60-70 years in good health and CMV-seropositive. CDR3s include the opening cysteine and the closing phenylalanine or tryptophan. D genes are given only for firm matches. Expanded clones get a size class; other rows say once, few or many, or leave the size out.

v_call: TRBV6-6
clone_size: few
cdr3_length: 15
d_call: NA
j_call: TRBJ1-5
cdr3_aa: CASSSPSLSNQPQHF
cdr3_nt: TGTGCCAGCAGCTCCCCTTCCCTTAGCAATCAGCCCCAGCATTTT

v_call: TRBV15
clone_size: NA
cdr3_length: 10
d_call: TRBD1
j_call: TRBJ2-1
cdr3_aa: CATSTGTEIF
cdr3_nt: TGTGCCACCAGCACAGGGACAGAAATCTTC

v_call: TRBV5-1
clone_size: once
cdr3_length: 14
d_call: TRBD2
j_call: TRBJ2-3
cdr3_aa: CASGRVGSRDTQYF
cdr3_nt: TGCGCCAGCGGGAGGGTGGGGTCCCGAGATACGCAGTATTTT

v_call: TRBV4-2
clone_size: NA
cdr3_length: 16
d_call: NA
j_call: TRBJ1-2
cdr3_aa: CASSQDWAGPGYGYTF
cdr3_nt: TGTGCCAGCAGCCAAGATTGGGCGGGCCCTGGGTATGGCTACACCTTC

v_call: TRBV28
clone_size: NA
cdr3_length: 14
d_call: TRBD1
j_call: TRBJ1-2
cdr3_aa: CASSLLGQIYGYTF
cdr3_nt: TGTGCCAGCAGTTTATTGGGACAGATATATGGCTACACCTTC

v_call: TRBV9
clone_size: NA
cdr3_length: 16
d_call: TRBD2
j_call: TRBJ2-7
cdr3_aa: CASSEGLAGGGYEQYF
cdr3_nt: TGTGCCAGCAGCGAGGGACTAGCGGGAGGGGGCTACGAGCAGTACTTC

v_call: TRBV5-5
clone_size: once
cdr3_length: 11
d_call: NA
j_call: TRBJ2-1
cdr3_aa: CASSLRAEQFF
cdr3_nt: TGTGCCAGCAGCTTGCGAGCGGAGCAGTTCTTC

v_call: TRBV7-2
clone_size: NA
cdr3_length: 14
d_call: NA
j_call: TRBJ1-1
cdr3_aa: CASSPGPMNTEAFF
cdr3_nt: TGTGCCAGCAGCCCAGGGCCTATGAACACTGAAGCTTTCTTT

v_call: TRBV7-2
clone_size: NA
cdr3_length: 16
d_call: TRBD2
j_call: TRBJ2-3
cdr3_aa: CASSLGTSGRGDTQYF
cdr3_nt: TGTGCCAGCAGCCTCGGGACTAGCGGGAGAGGAGATACGCAGTATTTT

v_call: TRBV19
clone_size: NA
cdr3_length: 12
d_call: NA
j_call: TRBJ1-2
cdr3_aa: CASIGEWEGYTF
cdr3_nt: TGTGCCAGTATCGGGGAATGGGAAGGCTACACCTTC

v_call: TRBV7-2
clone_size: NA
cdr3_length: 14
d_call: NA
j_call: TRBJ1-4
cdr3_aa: CASSLGPGNEKLFF
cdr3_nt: TGTGCCAGCAGCTTAGGTCCAGGGAATGAAAAACTGTTTTTT

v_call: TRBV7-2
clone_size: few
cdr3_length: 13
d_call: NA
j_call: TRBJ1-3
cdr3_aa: CASRGLIGNTIYF
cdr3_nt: TGTGCCAGCAGGGGGCTTATTGGAAACACCATATATTTT

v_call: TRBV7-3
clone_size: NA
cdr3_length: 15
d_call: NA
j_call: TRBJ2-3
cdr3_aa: CASSLTSGGGDTQYF
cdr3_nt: TGTGCCAGCAGCTTAACGAGTGGAGGCGGGGATACGCAGTATTTT

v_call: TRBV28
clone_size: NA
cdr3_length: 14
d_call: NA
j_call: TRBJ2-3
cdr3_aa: CASSFTLAANTQYF
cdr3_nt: TGTGCCAGCAGTTTTACGCTAGCAGCAAATACGCAGTATTTT

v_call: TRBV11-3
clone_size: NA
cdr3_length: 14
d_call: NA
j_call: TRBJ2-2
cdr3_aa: CASSQQTNTGELFF
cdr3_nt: TGTGCCAGCAGCCAACAGACGAACACCGGGGAGCTGTTTTTT

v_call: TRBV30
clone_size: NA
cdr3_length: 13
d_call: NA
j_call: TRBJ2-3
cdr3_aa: CAWSGGLTDTQYF
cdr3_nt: TGTGCCTGGAGTGGGGGCCTCACAGATACGCAGTATTTT

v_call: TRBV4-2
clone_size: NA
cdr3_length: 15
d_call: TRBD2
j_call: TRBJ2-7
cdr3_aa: CASSQELAGSYEQYF
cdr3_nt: TGTGCCAGCAGCCAAGAACTAGCGGGATCCTACGAGCAGTACTTC

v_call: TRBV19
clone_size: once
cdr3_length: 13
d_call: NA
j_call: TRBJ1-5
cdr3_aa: CASSTGGNQPQHF
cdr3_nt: TGTGCCAGTAGTACCGGGGGCAATCAGCCCCAGCATTTT

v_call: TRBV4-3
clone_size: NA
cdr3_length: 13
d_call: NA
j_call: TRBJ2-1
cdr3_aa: CASSQEIQNEQFF
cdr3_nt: TGCGCCAGCAGCCAAGAAATCCAGAATGAGCAGTTCTTC

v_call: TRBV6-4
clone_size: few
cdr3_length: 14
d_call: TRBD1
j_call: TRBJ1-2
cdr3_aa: CASSRDRGDYGYTF
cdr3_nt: TGTGCCAGCAGCCGGGACAGGGGGGACTATGGCTACACCTTC

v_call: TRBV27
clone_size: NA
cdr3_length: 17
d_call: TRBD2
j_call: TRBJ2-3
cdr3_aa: CASSLPGGATSTDTQYF
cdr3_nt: TGTGCCAGCAGCCTACCGGGGGGGGCCACTAGCACAGATACGCAGTATTTT

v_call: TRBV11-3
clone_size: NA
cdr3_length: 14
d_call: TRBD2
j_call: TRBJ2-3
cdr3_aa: CASGPSGSPGTQYF
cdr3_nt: TGTGCCAGCGGGCCTAGCGGGAGTCCAGGTACGCAGTATTTT

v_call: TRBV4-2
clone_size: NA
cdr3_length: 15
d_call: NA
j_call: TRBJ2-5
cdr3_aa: CASSQEGAQAETQYF
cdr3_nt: TGTGCCAGCAGCCAAGAGGGGGCTCAAGCGGAGACCCAGTACTTC

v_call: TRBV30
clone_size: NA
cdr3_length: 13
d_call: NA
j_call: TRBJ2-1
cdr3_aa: CAWQGLGNNEQFF
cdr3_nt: TGTGCCTGGCAGGGCCTGGGTAACAATGAGCAGTTCTTC

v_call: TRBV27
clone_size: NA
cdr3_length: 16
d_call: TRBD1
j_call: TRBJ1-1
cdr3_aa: CASSSPRDRVNTEAFF
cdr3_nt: TGTGCCAGCAGCTCTCCTCGGGACAGAGTGAACACTGAAGCTTTCTTT

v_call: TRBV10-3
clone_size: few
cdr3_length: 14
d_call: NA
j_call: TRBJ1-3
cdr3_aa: CAISQHRGRNTIYF
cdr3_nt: TGTGCCATCTCCCAACACCGGGGGAGAAACACCATATATTTT

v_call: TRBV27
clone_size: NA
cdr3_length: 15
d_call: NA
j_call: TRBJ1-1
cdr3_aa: CASSSLLGGDTEAFF
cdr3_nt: TGTGCCAGCAGTTCCCTTCTCGGGGGTGACACTGAAGCTTTCTTT

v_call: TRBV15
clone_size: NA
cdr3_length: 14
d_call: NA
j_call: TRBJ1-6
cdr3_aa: CATSGSSYNSPLHF
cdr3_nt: TGTGCCACCAGCGGGAGCTCCTATAATTCACCCCTCCACTTT

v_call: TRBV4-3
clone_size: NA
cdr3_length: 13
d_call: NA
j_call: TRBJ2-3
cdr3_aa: CASSQAEYDTQYF
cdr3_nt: TGCGCCAGCAGCCAGGCCGAATATGATACGCAGTATTTT

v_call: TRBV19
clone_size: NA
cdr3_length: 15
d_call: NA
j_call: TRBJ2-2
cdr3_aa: CASKLASLNTGELFF
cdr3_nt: TGTGCCAGTAAATTAGCTAGCTTGAACACCGGGGAGCTGTTTTTT

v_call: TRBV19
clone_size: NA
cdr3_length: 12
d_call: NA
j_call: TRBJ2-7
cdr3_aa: CASRPQGGEQYF
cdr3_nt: TGTGCCAGTAGACCGCAGGGAGGCGAGCAGTACTTC

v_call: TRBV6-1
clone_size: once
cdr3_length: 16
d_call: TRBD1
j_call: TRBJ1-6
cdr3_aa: CASSARVRQGNSPLHF
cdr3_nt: TGTGCCAGCAGTGCGAGGGTGAGACAGGGGAATTCACCCCTCCACTTT

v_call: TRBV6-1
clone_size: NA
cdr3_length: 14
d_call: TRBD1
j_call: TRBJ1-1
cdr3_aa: CASSEGRGLYQAFF
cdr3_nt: TGTGCCAGCAGTGAAGGTAGGGGGCTGTACCAAGCTTTCTTT

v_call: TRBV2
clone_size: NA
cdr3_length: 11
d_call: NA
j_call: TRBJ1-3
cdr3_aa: CASSVQNTIYF
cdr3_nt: TGTGCCAGCAGTGTCCAAAACACCATATATTTT

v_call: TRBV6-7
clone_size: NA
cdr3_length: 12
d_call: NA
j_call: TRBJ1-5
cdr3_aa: CASSPAGQPQHF
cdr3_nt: TGTGCCAGCAGTCCCGCAGGTCAGCCCCAGCATTTT

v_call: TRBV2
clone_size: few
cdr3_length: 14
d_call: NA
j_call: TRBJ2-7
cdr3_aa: CASKVNAGPYEQYF
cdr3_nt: TGTGCCAGCAAGGTTAATGCGGGTCCCTACGAGCAGTACTTC

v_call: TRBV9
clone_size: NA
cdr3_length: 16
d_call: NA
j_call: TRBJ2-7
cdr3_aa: CASSVGVGVGSYEQYF
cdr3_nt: TGTGCCAGCAGCGTAGGGGTAGGGGTTGGCTCCTACGAGCAGTACTTC

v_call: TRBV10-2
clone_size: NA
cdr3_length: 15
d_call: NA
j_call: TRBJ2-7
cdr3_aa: CASTSGLALPYEQYF
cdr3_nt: TGCGCCAGCACCTCCGGGCTAGCGCTCCCCTACGAGCAGTACTTC

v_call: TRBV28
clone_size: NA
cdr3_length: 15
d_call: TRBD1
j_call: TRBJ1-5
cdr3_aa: CASSSDRGLRRPQHF
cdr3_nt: TGTGCCAGCAGTTCCGACAGGGGCCTTAGGCGGCCCCAGCATTTT

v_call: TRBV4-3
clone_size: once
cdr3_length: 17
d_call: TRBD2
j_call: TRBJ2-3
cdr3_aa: CASSQGLAGGPVDTQYF
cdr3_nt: TGCGCCAGCAGCCAAGGATTAGCGGGAGGGCCCGTAGATACGCAGTATTTT

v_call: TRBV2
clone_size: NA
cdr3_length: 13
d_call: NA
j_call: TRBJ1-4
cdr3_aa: CASADSVFEKLFF
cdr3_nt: TGTGCCAGCGCGGACAGCGTTTTTGAAAAACTGTTTTTT

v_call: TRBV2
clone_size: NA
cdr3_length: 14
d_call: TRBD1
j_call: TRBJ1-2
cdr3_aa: CASSPIQGLRGYTF
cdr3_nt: TGTGCCAGCAGTCCCATACAGGGGTTAAGGGGCTACACCTTC

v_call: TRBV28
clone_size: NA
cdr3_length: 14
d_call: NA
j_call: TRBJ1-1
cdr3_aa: CASSLMSSYTEAFF
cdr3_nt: TGTGCCAGCAGTTTAATGAGTTCTTACACTGAAGCTTTCTTT

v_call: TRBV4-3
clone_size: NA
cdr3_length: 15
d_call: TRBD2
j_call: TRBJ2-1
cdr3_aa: CASSRVAGGSDEQFF
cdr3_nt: TGCGCCAGCAGCCGAGTAGCGGGAGGGAGCGATGAGCAGTTCTTC

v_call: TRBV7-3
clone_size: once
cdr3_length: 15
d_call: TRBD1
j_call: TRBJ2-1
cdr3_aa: CASSWTGTGTNEQFF
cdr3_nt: TGTGCCAGCAGCTGGACCGGGACAGGGACCAATGAGCAGTTCTTC

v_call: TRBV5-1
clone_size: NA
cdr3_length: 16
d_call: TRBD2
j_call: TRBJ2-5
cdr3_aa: CASSPGTSGGAETQYF
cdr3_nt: TGCGCCAGCAGCCCCGGGACTAGCGGGGGGGCAGAGACCCAGTACTTC

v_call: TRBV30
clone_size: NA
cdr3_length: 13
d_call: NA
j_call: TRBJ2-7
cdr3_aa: CAWSLDRTYEQYF
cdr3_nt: TGTGCCTGGAGTCTTGACAGGACCTACGAGCAGTACTTC

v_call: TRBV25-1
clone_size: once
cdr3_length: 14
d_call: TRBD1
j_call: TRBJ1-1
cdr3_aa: CASSGSGGYFEAFF
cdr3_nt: TGTGCCAGCAGTGGTTCAGGGGGCTATTTTGAAGCTTTCTTT

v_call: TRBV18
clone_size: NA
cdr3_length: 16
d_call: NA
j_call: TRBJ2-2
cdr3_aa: CASSPAGGANTGELFF
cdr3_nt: TGTGCCAGCTCACCAGCCGGAGGAGCGAACACCGGGGAGCTGTTTTTT

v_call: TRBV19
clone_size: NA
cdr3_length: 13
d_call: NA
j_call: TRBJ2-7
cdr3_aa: CASSEQGSYEQYF
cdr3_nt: TGTGCCAGTAGTGAACAGGGTTCCTACGAGCAGTACTTC

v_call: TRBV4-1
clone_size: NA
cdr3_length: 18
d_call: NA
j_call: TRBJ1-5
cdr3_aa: CASSQVGRKTRGNQPQHF
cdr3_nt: TGCGCCAGCAGCCAAGTGGGCAGAAAGACCCGTGGCAATCAGCCCCAGCATTTT

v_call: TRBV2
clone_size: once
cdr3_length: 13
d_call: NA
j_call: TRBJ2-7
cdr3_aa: CASSVVRVSEQYF
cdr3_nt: TGTGCCAGCAGTGTAGTCAGGGTAAGCGAGCAGTACTTC

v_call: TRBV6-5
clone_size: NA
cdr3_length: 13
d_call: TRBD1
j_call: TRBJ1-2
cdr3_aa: CASSRGTDNGYTF
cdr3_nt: TGTGCCAGCAGTCGCGGGACAGACAATGGCTACACCTTC

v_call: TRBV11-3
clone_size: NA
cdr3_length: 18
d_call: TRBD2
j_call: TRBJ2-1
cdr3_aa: CASRYRGLAESSYNEQFF
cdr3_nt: TGTGCCAGCCGCTATCGGGGACTAGCGGAGAGCTCCTACAATGAGCAGTTCTTC

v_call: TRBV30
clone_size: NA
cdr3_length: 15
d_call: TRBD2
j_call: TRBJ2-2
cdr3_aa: CAWSGTSGNIGELFF
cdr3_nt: TGTGCCTGGAGTGGGACTAGCGGGAACATCGGGGAGCTGTTTTTT

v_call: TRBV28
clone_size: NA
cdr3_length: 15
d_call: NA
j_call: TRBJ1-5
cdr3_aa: CASSRSPGRNEPQHF
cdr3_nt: TGTGCCAGCAGTCGATCCCCAGGGCGGAACGAGCCCCAGCATTTT

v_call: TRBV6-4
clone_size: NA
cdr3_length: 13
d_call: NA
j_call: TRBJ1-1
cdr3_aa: CASSDGRSTEAFF
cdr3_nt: TGTGCCAGCAGTGACGGAAGGAGCACTGAAGCTTTCTTT

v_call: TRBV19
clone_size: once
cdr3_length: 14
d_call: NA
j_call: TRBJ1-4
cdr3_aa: CASSRLLPNEKLFF
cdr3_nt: TGTGCCAGTAGCAGACTCCTCCCTAATGAAAAACTGTTTTTT

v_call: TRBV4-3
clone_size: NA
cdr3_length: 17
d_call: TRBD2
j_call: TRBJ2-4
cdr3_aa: CASSRYLAGEAKNIQYF
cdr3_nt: TGCGCCAGCAGCCGATATTTAGCGGGAGAGGCCAAAAACATTCAGTACTTC

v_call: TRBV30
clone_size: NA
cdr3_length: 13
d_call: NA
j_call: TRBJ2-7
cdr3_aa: CAWTRTAAYEQYF
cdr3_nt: TGTGCCTGGACCAGAACTGCGGCCTACGAGCAGTACTTC